This T cell receptor beta chain came from a study of shared clonotypes between healthy human individuals. As for the study in general: Aged between 18 and 49, the donors were a couple of women and a few men. Per donor, three plates held CD4 naive cells, three held CD4 memory, two held CD8 naive and one held CD8 memory.

Assay: immunoSEQ multiplex PCR; the TCRdb copy retains only in-frame clones and omits some. This sample yields about 1 million clones, of which about 75% are seen a single time; 1.4% belongs to the top ten. Per germline, CDR1 SGHTA and CDR2 FQGTGA. J lost 7 bases, V lost 2 bases, and 8 bases had no gene match. The CDR3 extends over 15 amino acids. Comment on this clone: The target antigen is unknown.

Findings of the study overall: Non-shared clonotypes displayed generation probabilities falling below those of clonotypes present in all four donors.

Sequenced: memory CD4+ T cells sorted from blood. Subset given: CD45RA-negative fraction. V usage is TRBV7-3 and J usage is TRBJ2-7; TRBD1 matches at 10 bases. This receptor was taken from a man younger than 35 in good health. Here the CDR3 DNA reads TGTGCCAGCAGCTTAGTTGGGACAGGGGACTATGAGCAGTACTTC. Translation: CASSLVGTGDYEQYF. The variable domain in full, completed from reference TRBV7-3 and TRBJ2-7, reads GAGVSQTPSNKVTEKGKYVELRCDPISGHTALYWYRQSLGQGPEFLIYFQGTGAADDSGLPNDRFFAVRPEGSVSTLKIQRTERGDSAVYLCASSLVGTGDYEQYFGPGTRLTVT.